The next 13 T cell receptor beta chains were all read from a single sample in a study of OX40 agonist ivuxolimab in advanced cancers. Produced via immunoSEQ multiplex PCR; TCRdb's table is partial and in-frame only. The table has roughly 87,000 clones, about 89% seen once. This specimen consisted of CD4+ or CD8+ T cells sorted from blood, obtained in a trial of the OX40 agonist ivuxolimab. The origin of the receptors is an adult with an advanced solid tumor such as melanoma, head and neck, liver or kidney cancer.

This chain uses TRBV6-6 with TRBJ1-3; D uncertain. Trimming stripped 9 bases from V and 0 bases from J, with 6 bases between. This CDR3 region has 12 residues. Looked up from germline, CDR1 is MNHNY and CDR2 is SVGAGI (reference sequence). CDR3 in amino acids: CASGSSGNTIYF. CDR3 in DNA: TGTGCCAGTGGGAGCTCTGGAAACACCATATATTTT.

This CDR3 reads CASSPNGPVSGLEGGDTQYF. The CDR3 region has the DNA TGCGCCAGCAGCCCAAATGGACCTGTGTCGGGACTAGAAGGAGGAGATACGCAGTATTTT. The V gene is TRBV4-3, the J gene TRBJ2-3; 8 bases line up with TRBD2. Germline V lookup: CDR1 LGHNA, CDR2 YSLEER. There are 20 residues in the CDR3. Trimming removed 4 bases from V and 5 bases from J; junction bases left unmatched: 23.

The rearrangement uses TRBV29-1 and TRBJ2-3; a weak D match, TRBD2 (6 bases). Trimming left V 1 base short and J 0 bases short, with 11 bases between. The CDR3 is made up of 15 amino acids. Germline CDR1 reads SQVTM; CDR2 reads ANQGSEA. The CDR3 protein is CSVEGGGSSTDTQYF. The CDR3 region has the DNA TGCAGCGTTGAAGGAGGAGGGTCTAGCACAGATACGCAGTATTTT.

The chain uses TRBV19 and TRBJ1-6; no definite D call. The length of the CDR3 is 14 residues. The V and J ends lost 8 bases and 0 bases respectively, with 8 bases between them. Per germline, CDR1 LNHDA and CDR2 SQIVND (reference sequence). DNA of the CDR3: TGTGCCAGTTCCGATAGCTCCTATAATTCACCCCTCCACTTT. This translates into CASSDSSYNSPLHF.

The V and J genes are TRBV5-1 and TRBJ1-3, with 11 bases aligning to TRBD1. This CDR3 has 14 residues. Trimming cost V 4 bases and J 8 bases; bases outside gene matches: 5. The germline CDR1 and CDR2 sequences are SGHRS and YFSETQ. The CDR3 loop reads CASSGGQGVDTIYF. The CDR3 DNA sequence: TGCGCCAGCAGCGGGGGACAGGGGGTTGACACCATATATTTT.

This rearrangement joins TRBV30 to TRBJ1-5, with D unclear. CDR3 length: 13 residues. Germline CDR1 reads GTSNPN; CDR2 reads SVGIG (reference sequence). Between the trimmed V and J ends, which lost 0 bases and 7 bases, there was a span of 10 bases. The CDR3 is CAWSVHLGQPQHF. CDR3 DNA sequence: TGTGCCTGGAGTGTACATTTAGGACAGCCCCAGCATTTT.

The DNA for the CDR3 is TGTGCCAGCAGTCCTCCGGGGGAGGGCTCCTATAATTCACCCCTCCACTTT. Amino acid sequence: CASSPPGEGSYNSPLHF. The chain carries TRBV28 and TRBJ1-6, with TRBD1 as a possible D gene (5 bases). V dropped 5 bases and J dropped 0 bases, with 14 bases sitting between them. The CDR3 runs to 17 residues. In germline, CDR1 is MDHEN, CDR2 SYDVKM.

The V gene is TRBV27, the J gene TRBJ2-7; maybe TRBD2 (5 bases). Germline CDR1 and CDR2: MNHEY and SMNVEV (reference sequence). The V gene lost 1 base and the J gene lost 0 bases, with 7 bases spanning the gap. The CDR3 extends over 14 amino acids. CDR3 coding DNA: TGTGCCAGCAGTTTATATGGGAGCTCCTACGAGCAGTACTTC. The encoded protein is CASSLYGSSYEQYF.

J is TRBJ2-1 and V is TRBV6-5; 7 bases agree with TRBD1. Per germline, CDR1 MNHEY and CDR2 SVGAGI. The CDR3 runs 15 residues. With V trimmed by 5 bases and J by 4 bases, 8 bases remained unmatched. The CDR3 sequence is CASSGRDSRYNEQFF. The CDR3 DNA follows: TGTGCCAGCAGTGGCCGGGACAGCCGATACAATGAGCAGTTCTTC.

The gene calls are TRBV27 and TRBJ2-1; 8 nucleotides align to TRBD2. Unmatched junction bases numbered 5, after V lost 3 bases and J lost 7 bases. Germline V gene data show CDR1 as MNHEY and CDR2 as SMNVEV (reference sequence). The CDR3 consists of 14 residues. CDR3 sequence: CASSFVGLVNEQFF. CDR3 DNA sequence: TGTGCCAGCAGTTTTGTGGGACTAGTGAATGAGCAGTTCTTC.

V and J are TRBV6-5 and TRBJ2-7; no reliable D call. Germline V lookup: CDR1 MNHEY, CDR2 SVGAGI. Trimming cost V 0 bases and J 0 bases, with 9 bases left between them. The CDR3 covers 15 residues. The CDR3 nucleotides read TGTGCCAGCAGTTACTCGAGTGATAGCTCCTACGAGCAGTACTTC. Translating it yields CASSYSSDSSYEQYF.

J is TRBJ1-1 and V is TRBV6-1; unclear D gene. The CDR3 loop spans 17 amino acids. The V end was cut by 1 base, the J end by 1 base, with 16 bases between. CDR1 MNHNS and CDR2 SASEGT come from the germline V gene. The CDR3 DNA reads TGTGCCAGCAGTGAAGAGTCCCTAGTCCTCTCGAACACTGAAGCTTTCTTT. It translates to CASSEESLVLSNTEAFF.

The CDR3, as DNA: TGTGCCAGCAGCGCCAGTGGCCACCGAGCTAACATTCAGTACTTC. It translates to CASSASGHRANIQYF. The rearrangement links TRBV11-3 to TRBJ2-4; D is ambiguous. Germline-derived CDR1 and CDR2 are SGHNT and YENEEA. Trimming pared 5 bases from V and 7 bases from J, leaving 18 bases between. The CDR3 runs 15 residues.